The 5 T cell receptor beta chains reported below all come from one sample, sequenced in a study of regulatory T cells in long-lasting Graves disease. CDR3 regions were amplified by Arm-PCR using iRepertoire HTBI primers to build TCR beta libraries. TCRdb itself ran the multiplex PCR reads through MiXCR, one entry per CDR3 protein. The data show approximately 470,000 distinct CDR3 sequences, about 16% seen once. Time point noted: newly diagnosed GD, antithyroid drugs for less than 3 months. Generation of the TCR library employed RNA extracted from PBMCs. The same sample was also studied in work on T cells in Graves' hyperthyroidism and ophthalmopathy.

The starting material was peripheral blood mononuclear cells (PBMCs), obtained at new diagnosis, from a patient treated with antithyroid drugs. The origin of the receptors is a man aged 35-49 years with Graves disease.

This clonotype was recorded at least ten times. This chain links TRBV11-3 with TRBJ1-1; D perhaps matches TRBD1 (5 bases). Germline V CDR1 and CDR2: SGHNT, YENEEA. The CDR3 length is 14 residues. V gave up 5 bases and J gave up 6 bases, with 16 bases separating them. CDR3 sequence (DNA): TGTGCCAGCAGCCAACCCCGGGACGCCTCTGAAGCTTTCTTT. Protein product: CASSQPRDASEAFF.

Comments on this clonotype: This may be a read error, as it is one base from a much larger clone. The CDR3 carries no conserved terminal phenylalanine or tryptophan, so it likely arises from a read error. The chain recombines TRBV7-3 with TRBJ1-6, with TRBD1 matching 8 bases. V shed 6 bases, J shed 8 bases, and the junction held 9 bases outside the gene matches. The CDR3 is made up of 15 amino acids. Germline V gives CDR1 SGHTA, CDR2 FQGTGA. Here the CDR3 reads CASSVGQGLDSPLHS. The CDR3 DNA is TGTGCCAGCAGTGTAGGACAGGGTCTCGATTCACCCCTCCACTCT.

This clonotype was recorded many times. Here the CDR3 reads CSHPGARYGNEQFF. The DNA for the CDR3 is TGCAGCCACCCTGGGGCGAGGTACGGCAATGAGCAGTTCTTC. The chain combines TRBV20-1 with TRBJ2-1; tentative D call: TRBD1 (5 bases). From germline, CDR1 is DFQATT and CDR2 SNEGSKA (reference sequence). The CDR3 is 14 residues long.

The DNA of the CDR3 is TGTGCCAGCAGCTTATCCCGGGACAGGGGCCTCCTTGGTTCACCCCTCCACTTT. As protein: CASSLSRDRGLLGSPLHF. The rearrangement links TRBV7-2 to TRBJ1-6, with 10 nucleotides matching TRBD1. The CDR3 is made up of 18 amino acids. The V gene's germline CDR1 is SGHTA and CDR2 FQGNSA. The V and J ends lost 2 bases and 9 bases, in that order; junction bases with no gene match: 13.

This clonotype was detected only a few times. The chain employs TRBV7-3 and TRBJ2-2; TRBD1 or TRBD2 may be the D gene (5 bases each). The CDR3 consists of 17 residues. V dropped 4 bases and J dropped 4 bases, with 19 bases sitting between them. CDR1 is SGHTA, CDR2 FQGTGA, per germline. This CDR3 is CASSYYAGTEVTGELFF. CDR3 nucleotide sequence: TGTGCCAGCAGCTATTATGCCGGGACGGAGGTCACCGGGGAGCTGTTTTTT.